Shown below are 13 T cell receptor beta chains from a single sample sequenced in a study of somatic mutations in cytotoxic T cells in rheumatoid arthritis. Produced via immunoSEQ multiplex PCR; TCRdb's table is partial and in-frame only. This sample has about 15,000 clones, with approximately 77% found just once. The sample comprised CD8+ T cells sorted from blood. These TCRs come from an adult with rheumatoid arthritis.

The chain recombines TRBV4-3 with TRBJ2-3, with 10 bases fitting TRBD2. The CDR3 sequence is 17 residues long. The germline V gene has CDR1 LGHNA and CDR2 YSLEER. Germline trimming cut 1 base from V and 5 bases from J; bases unmatched to any gene: 9. This CDR3 reads CASSQGLSGGGGDTQYF. The CDR3 DNA follows: TGCGCCAGCAGCCAAGGCTTAAGCGGGGGGGGCGGAGATACGCAGTATTTT.

This rearrangement joins TRBV6-1 to TRBJ2-3; no definite D call. Germline V gene lookup returns CDR1 MNHNS and CDR2 SASEGT. The CDR3 totals 13 residues. V was trimmed by 2 bases and J by 5 bases, leaving 8 bases between them. CDR3 sequence: CASSESAGDTQYF. CDR3 coding DNA: TGTGCCAGCAGTGAATCGGCCGGAGATACGCAGTATTTT.

The chain recombines TRBV21-1 with TRBJ1-1. TRBV21-1 is a pseudogene. This CDR3 is 18 amino acids long. CDR3 sequence (DNA): TGTGCCAGCACAAAAAGGCGGGGCGACGTGCTCCCCAACACTGAAGCTTTCTTT. Its translation is CASTKRRGDVLPNTEAFF.

This clone was seen a handful of times. The V call is TRBV4-2, the J call TRBJ1-1; D uncertain. Germline V gene lookup returns CDR1 LGHNA and CDR2 YNFKEQ. The CDR3 is 13 amino acids. Trimming shortened V by 6 bases and J by 1 base, and 9 bases separated the two germline ends. Here the CDR3 reads CASSTTENTEAFF. The CDR3, as DNA: TGTGCCAGCAGTACAACAGAGAACACTGAAGCTTTCTTT.

By its share, this clone is medium-sized. The CDR3 loop reads CASSAKVPGAVNEKLFF. The CDR3, as DNA: TGTGCCAGCAGTGCCAAAGTACCGGGAGCGGTTAATGAAAAACTGTTTTTT. The J gene is TRBJ1-4, the V gene TRBV6-1, with D unresolved. The germline V gene has CDR1 MNHNS and CDR2 SASEGT. This CDR3 contains 17 residues. Trimming took 4 bases from V and 4 from J, leaving 19 bases between them.

The V gene is TRBV19, the J gene TRBJ1-1, with D tentatively TRBD1 (5 bases). This CDR3 has 13 amino acids. The germline gives CDR1 LNHDA, CDR2 SQIVND (reference sequence). V dropped 7 bases and J dropped 4 bases, with 13 bases sitting between them. CDR3 in DNA: TGTGCCAGTAATCCAGGGATTAGCACTGAAGCTTTCTTT. Protein: CASNPGISTEAFF.

This clone appeared once. Written as DNA, the CDR3 is TGTGCCAGTAGTTCCAGGGTGCGGTACTTC. It yields the protein CASSSRVRYF. The chain has TRBV19 and TRBJ2-7, with D possibly matching TRBD1 (5 bases). The CDR3 runs to 10 residues. The germline V and J ends were trimmed by 5 bases and 12 bases, with 11 bases remaining between them. Per germline, CDR1 LNHDA and CDR2 SQIVND (reference sequence).

The CDR3, as DNA: TGTGCCAGCAGCCCGGAGGGACACCACAATGAGCAGTTCTTC. This encodes CASSPEGHHNEQFF. The genes are TRBV7-9 and TRBJ2-1; either TRBD1 or TRBD2 may fit D (6 bases each). V shed 5 bases and J shed 5 bases, with 13 bases lying between them. The germline V gene has CDR1 SEHNR and CDR2 FQNEAQ (reference sequence). The CDR3 runs to 14 residues.

The chain recombines TRBV4-3 with TRBJ2-3; D not resolved. V was trimmed by 0 bases and J by 3 bases, leaving 7 bases between them. This CDR3 contains 14 residues. CDR1 LGHNA and CDR2 YSLEER come from the germline V gene. The CDR3 spells CASSQEVATDTQYF. Here the CDR3 DNA reads TGCGCCAGCAGCCAAGAGGTAGCTACAGATACGCAGTATTTT.

J is TRBJ1-2 and V is TRBV27; a possible D gene is TRBD1 (5 bases). This CDR3 spans 11 amino acids. CDR1 and CDR2 (germline): MNHEY, SMNVEV (reference sequence). Trimming stripped 6 bases from V and 8 bases from J, with 10 bases between. The CDR3 region is CASRAGGGYTF. The CDR3 DNA follows: TGTGCCAGCAGGGCCGGGGGAGGCTACACCTTC.

This clone was picked up one time. Within the sample, other DNA sequences also encode this same CDR3. The CDR3 reads CASSQDTNQETQYF. The CDR3 nucleotides read TGCGCCAGCAGCCAAGACACCAACCAAGAGACCCAGTACTTC. The chain employs TRBV4-3 and TRBJ2-5; D remains unclear. The ends were cut back, 0 bases at V and 0 bases at J, with 5 bases in the middle. This CDR3 comprises 14 residues. From germline, CDR1 is LGHNA and CDR2 YSLEER.

This clone was seen once. The rearrangement uses TRBV13 and TRBJ1-3, with 11 bases identical to TRBD1. V lost 3 bases, J lost 2 bases, and 9 bases stayed unmatched. Germline loops: CDR1 PRHDT, CDR2 FYEKMQ (reference sequence). The CDR3 covers 18 residues. Here the CDR3 reads CASSFFRGQGAAGNTIYF. CDR3 sequence (DNA): TGTGCCAGCAGCTTCTTTAGAGGACAGGGGGCGGCTGGAAACACCATATATTTT.

The chain combines TRBV29-1 with TRBJ1-1; D may be TRBD1 (5 bases). The CDR3 loop spans 15 amino acids. Trimming stripped 4 bases from V and 1 base from J, with 16 bases between. Looked up from germline, CDR1 is SQVTM and CDR2 is ANQGSEA. CDR3 region: CSVGDLWSGNTEAFF. The CDR3 nucleotides read TGCAGCGTTGGGGACCTTTGGTCGGGGAACACTGAAGCTTTCTTT.